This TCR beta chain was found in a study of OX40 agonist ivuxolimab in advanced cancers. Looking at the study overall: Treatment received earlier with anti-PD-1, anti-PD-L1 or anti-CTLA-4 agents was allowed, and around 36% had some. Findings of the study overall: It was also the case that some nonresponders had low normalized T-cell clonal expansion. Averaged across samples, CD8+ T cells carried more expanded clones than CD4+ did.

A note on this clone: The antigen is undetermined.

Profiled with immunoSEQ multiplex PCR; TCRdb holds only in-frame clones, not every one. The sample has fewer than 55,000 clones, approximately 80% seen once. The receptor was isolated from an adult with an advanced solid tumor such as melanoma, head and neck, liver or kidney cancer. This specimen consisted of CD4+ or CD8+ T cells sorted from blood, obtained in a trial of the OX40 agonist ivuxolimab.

CDR3 amino acids: CASSLGTVYEQYF. CDR3 nucleotide sequence: TGTGCCAGCAGCTTAGGGACAGTCTACGAGCAGTACTTC. The chain is built from TRBV7-6 and TRBJ2-7; D perhaps matches TRBD1 (6 bases). V was pared by 1 base and J by 3 bases, with 7 bases between. Germline-derived CDR1 and CDR2 are SGHVS and FNYEAQ. The CDR3 spans 13 residues. The variable domain in full, completed from reference TRBV7-6 and TRBJ2-7, reads GAGVSQSPRYKVTKRGQDVALRCDPISGHVSLYWYRQALGQGPEFLTYFNYEAQQDKSGLPNDRFSAERPEGSISTLTIQRTEQRDSAMYRCASSLGTVYEQYFGPGTRLTVT.